The following is a T cell receptor (beta chain) sequence with its context. The data derive from a study of shared clonotypes between healthy human individuals. The naive CD8 fraction comprised CD45RO-negative cells positively selected for CCR7 and excluded terminally differentiated effector memory CD45RA+ cells. HIV-negative, healthy adults without recent acute infections or vaccinations were the donors. From germline, CDR1 is SGHAT and CDR2 FQNNGV. The CDR3 sequence is 17 residues long. V gave up 7 bases and J gave up 2 bases; unmatched junction bases: 15. Data came from immunoSEQ multiplex PCR; TCRdb stores just in-frame clones and leaves some out. The sample includes about 600,000 clones, roughly 98% of them seen just once.

The sample taken for sequencing was naive CD8+ T cells sorted from blood. The TCR originated in a man aged 30-40 years in good health. The V gene is TRBV11-2, the J gene TRBJ2-7; 9 nucleotides align to TRBD1. This CDR3 reads CASTTTPQGAATYEQYF. The CDR3, as DNA: TGTGCCAGCACCACCACCCCACAGGGGGCTGCGACCTACGAGCAGTACTTC.